These 28 T cell receptor beta chains were all obtained from the same sample, sequenced in a study of cytomegalovirus exposure and HLA in healthy donors. PCR employed 60 Vbeta and 13 Jbeta primers. Measured with immunoSEQ multiplex PCR; TCRdb has only the in-frame clones, and not every one. The sample shows 85,000 to 90,000 clones, 85% of them seen only once. The specimen was PBMCs. These receptors were taken from a man between 35 and 55 years old in good health and CMV-seropositive.

This chain joins TRBV7-6 and TRBJ1-1; possibly TRBD1 for D (6 bases). The germline V and J ends were trimmed by 0 bases and 0 bases, with 8 bases remaining between them. Germline CDR1 reads SGHVS; CDR2 reads FNYEAQ. The CDR3 loop spans 15 amino acids. Here the CDR3 reads CASSLAQGMNTEAFF. The CDR3 DNA sequence: TGTGCCAGCAGCTTAGCTCAGGGGATGAACACTGAAGCTTTCTTT.

The DNA of the CDR3 is TGTGCCAGCAGCCTACAGGGGATGAACACTGAAGCTTTCTTT. Protein product: CASSLQGMNTEAFF. The chain combines TRBV6-5 with TRBJ1-1; 7 bases agree with TRBD1. The germline V gene encodes CDR1 MNHEY and CDR2 SVGAGI. The CDR3 is 14 residues long. J was trimmed by 0 bases and V by 6 bases; bases with no gene match: 4.

The genes are TRBV7-9 and TRBJ2-1; possibly TRBD1 for D (6 bases). The V end lost 2 bases, the J end lost 5 bases, and 10 bases lay between the germline ends. The germline V gene encodes CDR1 SEHNR and CDR2 FQNEAQ (reference sequence). The CDR3 extends over 14 amino acids. The CDR3 region is CASSLQGWDNEQFF. DNA for the CDR3: TGTGCCAGCAGCTTACAGGGGTGGGACAATGAGCAGTTCTTC. The full variable domain, completed using reference TRBV7-9 and TRBJ2-1, is DTGVSQNPRHKITKRGQNVTFRCDPISEHNRLYWYRQTLGQGPEFLTYFQNEAQLEKSRLLSDRFSAERPKGSFSTLEIQRTEQGDSAMYLCASSLQGWDNEQFFGPGTRLTVL.

The rearrangement links TRBV9 to TRBJ1-6; 7 nucleotides match TRBD1. Losses at the gene ends were 6 bases for V and 8 bases for J; bases not matched to a gene: 11. Germline-derived CDR1 and CDR2 are SGDLS and YYNGEE. CDR3 length: 15 amino acids. The CDR3 region has the DNA TGTGCCAGCAAAAAAACCACAGGGGCTGATTCACCCCTCCACTTT. Encoded protein: CASKKTTGADSPLHF.

The CDR3, as DNA: TGTGCCAGCAGTTACTCGAGTCCGAGCGGGATGGGTGAGCAGTTCTTC. Translation: CASSYSSPSGMGEQFF. This sequence joins TRBV6-6 and TRBJ2-1, with 7 bases aligning to TRBD2. CDR1 and CDR2 from the germline V gene are MNHNY and SVGAGI (reference sequence). The CDR3 loop spans 16 amino acids. V was clipped by 0 bases and J by 9 bases; unmatched bases: 11.

This chain joins TRBV6-1 and TRBJ1-1; possibly TRBD1 for D (6 bases). Looked up from germline, CDR1 is MNHNS and CDR2 is SASEGT. Trimming shortened V by 5 bases and J by 1 base, and 8 bases separated the two germline ends. The CDR3 runs 13 residues. Written as DNA, the CDR3 is TGTGCCAGCAGTAGACAGGAGAACACTGAAGCTTTCTTT. Translation: CASSRQENTEAFF.

In regard to this clone: At one of its ends the junction is not consistent with the germline gene, which may arise from a read error. The chain links TRBV28 to TRBJ2-3; 15 bases agree with TRBD2. This CDR3 contains 12 residues. Germline V gene data show CDR1 as MDHEN and CDR2 as SYDVKM. CDR3 sequence reads: CASSSGLAGGNF. CDR3 nucleotides: TGTGCCAGCAGTTCTGGACTAGCGGGAGGGAACTTT.

This clone was counted a single time. The CDR3 here is CASSQVAGMETQYF. As DNA, the CDR3 is TGCGCCAGCAGCCAAGTCGCGGGAATGGAGACCCAGTACTTC. The rearrangement uses TRBV4-1 and TRBJ2-5; D might be TRBD2 (6 bases). Trimming cost V 1 base and J 5 bases, with 11 bases left between them. Germline CDR1 MGHRA, CDR2 YSYEKL. CDR3 length: 14 amino acids.

J is TRBJ2-3 and V is TRBV6-5; unclear D gene. Trimming shortened V by 8 bases and J by 0 bases, and 15 bases separated the two germline ends. Germline-derived CDR1 and CDR2 are MNHEY and SVGAGI. The CDR3 has 15 amino acids. CDR3 DNA sequence: TGTGCCAGCCATCGTTCTTCCACAAGCACAGATACGCAGTATTTT. It is translated as CASHRSSTSTDTQYF.

The genes are TRBV7-8 and TRBJ1-4; TRBD1 matches at 10 bases. The CDR3 has 15 residues. CDR1 and CDR2 from the germline V gene are SGHVS and FQNEAQ. The ends lost 5 bases at V and 3 bases at J; junction bases unmatched: 3. The CDR3 coding sequence is TGTGCCAGCAGCCCGGGGACAGGGGCTAATGAAAAACTGTTTTTT. This translates into CASSPGTGANEKLFF.

The chain links TRBV12-5 to TRBJ1-2, with TRBD1 matching over 8 bases. The trim removed 6 bases at V and 7 bases at J, leaving 7 bases unmatched. Germline assignment: CDR1 LGHNT and CDR2 FRNRAP. The CDR3 consists of 13 residues. The DNA of the CDR3 is TGTGCTAGTGGCCCGGACAGGGAACGTGGCTACACCTTC. It is translated as CASGPDRERGYTF.

The chain employs TRBV6-6 and TRBJ1-3, with D possibly being TRBD1 (5 bases). The germline gives CDR1 MNHNY, CDR2 SVGAGI (reference sequence). The CDR3 spans 16 residues. V shed 0 bases and J shed 1 base, with 10 bases lying between them. The CDR3 loop is CASSYSARASGNTIYF. CDR3 nucleotides: TGTGCCAGCAGTTACTCGGCCAGGGCATCTGGAAACACCATATATTTT.

The V call is TRBV30, the J call TRBJ1-2; 7 bases align to TRBD1. Germline V gives CDR1 GTSNPN, CDR2 SVGIG (reference sequence). V trimming: 4 bases; J trimming: 4 bases; junction bases outside the gene matches: 9. CDR3 length: 14 amino acids. CDR3: CAWTRRQGGYGYTF. The CDR3, as DNA: TGTGCCTGGACCCGTCGACAGGGAGGCTATGGCTACACCTTC. The variable domain in full, completed from reference TRBV30 and TRBJ1-2, reads SQTIHQWPATLVQPVGSPLSLECTVEGTSNPNLYWYRQAAGRGLQLLFYSVGIGQISSEVPQNLSASRPQDRQFILSSKKLLLSDSGFYLCAWTRRQGGYGYTFGSGTRLTVV.

The V gene is TRBV11-1, the J gene TRBJ2-7, with D perhaps TRBD2 (5 bases). CDR1 is SGHAT and CDR2 is FQDESV in the germline V gene (reference sequence). The CDR3 is made up of 14 amino acids. Trimming pared 3 bases from V and 3 bases from J, leaving 12 bases between. The CDR3 DNA follows: TGTGCCAGCAGCTTGGTTAGCGCTTTCTACGAGCAGTACTTC. Its protein product is CASSLVSAFYEQYF.

The rearrangement joins TRBV6-1 to TRBJ2-3, with TRBD2 matching 10 bases. Trimming at V came to 7 bases and at J to 2 bases, leaving 3 bases not matched to a gene. There are 14 residues in the CDR3. In germline, CDR1 is MNHNS, CDR2 SASEGT. The CDR3 reads CASTGLAHTDTQYF. Written as DNA, the CDR3 is TGTGCCAGCACGGGACTAGCGCACACAGATACGCAGTATTTT.

V is TRBV5-1 and J is TRBJ1-1, with 8 bases lining up with TRBD1. CDR3 length: 12 amino acids. The ends lost 4 bases at V and 8 bases at J; junction bases unmatched: 4. Looked up from germline, CDR1 is SGHRS and CDR2 is YFSETQ. The CDR3 DNA sequence: TGCGCCAGCAGCCTAGGACAGGGCGAAGCTTTCTTT. It translates to CASSLGQGEAFF.

The chain employs TRBV10-3 and TRBJ2-6; D uncertain. Trimming took off 7 bases at V and 0 bases at J, with 4 bases between the two ends. CDR3 length equals 13 residues. Germline CDR1 ENHRY, CDR2 SYGVKD. The CDR3, as DNA: TGTGCCATCACGGGCTCTGGGGCCAACGTCCTGACTTTC. As protein: CAITGSGANVLTF.

V and J are TRBV28 and TRBJ2-5; no reliable D call. Germline V lookup: CDR1 MDHEN, CDR2 SYDVKM. The CDR3 is made up of 11 amino acids. Trimming cost V 2 bases and J 5 bases, with 3 bases left between them. CDR3 DNA: TGTGCCAGCAGTTTACATGAGACCCAGTACTTC. Protein sequence: CASSLHETQYF.

The chain has TRBV19 and TRBJ2-2; D is undetermined. The germline V gene has CDR1 LNHDA and CDR2 SQIVND (reference sequence). The CDR3 covers 15 residues. Trimming took 4 bases from V and 0 from J, leaving 9 bases between them. The CDR3 DNA reads TGTGCCAGTAGTAGCGTGGAGACGAACACCGGGGAGCTGTTTTTT. Translation: CASSSVETNTGELFF.

V is TRBV11-2 and J is TRBJ1-2; perhaps TRBD1 as D (5 bases). V was clipped by 2 bases and J by 7 bases, with 14 bases between them. The germline CDR1 and CDR2 sequences are SGHAT and FQNNGV. The CDR3 sequence is 14 residues long. Written as DNA, the CDR3 is TGTGCCAGCAGCTTATCTTGGCAGGGTCGTGGCTACACCTTC. It translates to CASSLSWQGRGYTF.

The chain has TRBV5-1 and TRBJ2-7; possible D gene TRBD2, 7 bases. The length of the CDR3 is 16 residues. V lost 3 bases and J 1 base, leaving 17 bases between the germline ends. Germline V gene sequence: CDR1 SGHRS, CDR2 YFSETQ. CDR3: CASSWGRAGESYEQYF. In DNA form, the CDR3 reads TGCGCCAGCAGCTGGGGGCGCGCGGGGGAGTCCTACGAGCAGTACTTC. Full variable domain (remainder filled in from reference TRBV5-1 and TRBJ2-7): KAGVTQTPRYLIKTRGQQVTLSCSPISGHRSVSWYQQTPGQGLQFLFEYFSETQRNKGNFPGRFSGRQFSNSRSEMNVSTLELGDSALYLCASSWGRAGESYEQYFGPGTRLTVT.

The chain uses TRBV6-5 and TRBJ1-6, with 8 bases identical to TRBD1. This CDR3 region has 14 residues. After removal of 8 bases from V and 8 bases from J, the junction contained 8 bases not matched to a gene. Germline loops: CDR1 MNHEY, CDR2 SVGAGI. The CDR3 loop reads CASGSGTGYSPLHF. The CDR3 nucleotides read TGTGCCAGCGGGTCCGGGACAGGATATTCACCCCTCCACTTT.

The chain couples TRBV19 to TRBJ2-1; 10 nucleotides match TRBD2. The CDR3 contains 16 residues. V was pared by 5 bases and J by 7 bases, with 11 bases of the junction left unmatched. In germline, CDR1 is LNHDA, CDR2 SQIVND (reference sequence). The DNA of the CDR3 is TGTGCCAGTAGTCGGAGCGGGAGGGCCGTTCAAAATGAGCAGTTCTTC. Encoded protein: CASSRSGRAVQNEQFF.

A remark on this clone: Other DNA sequences in the sample encode the same CDR3. The CDR3 DNA reads TGTGCCAGCAGTCCCCCCCTAGCGGGAGTCGGTGAGCAGTTCTTC. Amino acids: CASSPPLAGVGEQFF. V and J are TRBV28 and TRBJ2-1; 10 nucleotides agree with TRBD2. V shed 5 bases, J shed 9 bases, and the junction held 10 bases outside the gene matches. The CDR3 covers 15 residues. The V gene's germline CDR1 is MDHEN and CDR2 SYDVKM.

This rearrangement joins TRBV2 to TRBJ2-7; 8 bases agree with TRBD1. The CDR3 sequence is 14 residues long. Per germline, CDR1 SNHLY and CDR2 FYNNEI. Trimming cost V 3 bases and J 3 bases; bases outside gene matches: 4. The CDR3 DNA reads as TGTGCCAGCAGTGAGGACAGGGCCCGCTACGAGCAGTACTTC. Encoded protein: CASSEDRARYEQYF.

The genes are TRBV29-1 and TRBJ2-7; 7 nucleotides align to TRBD1. The junction had 3 bases not matched to a gene; V was cut back by 5 bases and J by 2 bases. The germline gives CDR1 SQVTM, CDR2 ANQGSEA. The CDR3 is 12 amino acids. The CDR3 nucleotides read TGCAGCGTTCGGGACAGACCCTACGAGCAGTACTTC. It codes for CSVRDRPYEQYF.

The J gene is TRBJ1-5, the V gene TRBV5-1; D is uncertain. V was cut by 5 bases and J by 5 bases, with 14 bases left in between. The CDR3 length is 14 residues. Per the germline V gene, CDR1 is SGHRS and CDR2 is YFSETQ. The CDR3, as DNA: TGCGCCAGCAGACATACCCCGGGATATCAGCCCCAGCATTTT. This codes for CASRHTPGYQPQHF. The full variable domain, in which reference TRBV5-1 and TRBJ1-5 provide the parts outside the CDR3, is KAGVTQTPRYLIKTRGQQVTLSCSPISGHRSVSWYQQTPGQGLQFLFEYFSETQRNKGNFPGRFSGRQFSNSRSEMNVSTLELGDSALYLCASRHTPGYQPQHFGDGTRLSIL.

This clone was detected a few times. The gene calls are TRBV5-1 and TRBJ2-2, with D uncertain. The germline V gene has CDR1 SGHRS and CDR2 YFSETQ. The CDR3 runs 14 residues. V was trimmed by 6 bases and J by 6 bases, leaving 15 bases between them. The CDR3 protein is CASTPPASPGELFF. CDR3 nucleotides: TGCGCCAGCACCCCCCCCGCCAGTCCCGGGGAGCTGTTTTTT.